This TCR beta chain was sequenced during a study of blood T cells in healthy people across ages. Study outcomes and limitations: Naive T cell percentage showed a strong correlation with TCR beta diversity.

Isolation yielded PBMCs, at least 7 million per sample, in every case. A remark on this clonotype: Its antigen is still unknown.

Primers used in a second PCR of roughly 7 to 12 cycles were a sample-barcoded 5' primer and a J-beta primer mix. Each cDNA molecule received a tag from a template-switch adaptor that had 12 random nucleotides. TCRdb reanalysed the 5' RACE reads using MiXCR and keeps one entry per CDR3 protein. The sample lists 780,000 or so distinct CDR3 sequences, around three fifths occurring once. V was trimmed by 9 bases and J by 9 bases, leaving 15 bases between them. Germline CDR1 reads MNHNY; CDR2 reads SVGAGI (reference sequence). The CDR3 runs to 13 residues. The chain joins TRBV6-6 to TRBJ1-6, with D hard to call. This clonotype originated in a man aged 35-49 years in good health. The sample consisted of blood. As DNA, the CDR3 is TGTGCCAGTACTACAGAGTTCATTTCACCCCTCCACTTT. Amino acid sequence: CASTTEFISPLHF.